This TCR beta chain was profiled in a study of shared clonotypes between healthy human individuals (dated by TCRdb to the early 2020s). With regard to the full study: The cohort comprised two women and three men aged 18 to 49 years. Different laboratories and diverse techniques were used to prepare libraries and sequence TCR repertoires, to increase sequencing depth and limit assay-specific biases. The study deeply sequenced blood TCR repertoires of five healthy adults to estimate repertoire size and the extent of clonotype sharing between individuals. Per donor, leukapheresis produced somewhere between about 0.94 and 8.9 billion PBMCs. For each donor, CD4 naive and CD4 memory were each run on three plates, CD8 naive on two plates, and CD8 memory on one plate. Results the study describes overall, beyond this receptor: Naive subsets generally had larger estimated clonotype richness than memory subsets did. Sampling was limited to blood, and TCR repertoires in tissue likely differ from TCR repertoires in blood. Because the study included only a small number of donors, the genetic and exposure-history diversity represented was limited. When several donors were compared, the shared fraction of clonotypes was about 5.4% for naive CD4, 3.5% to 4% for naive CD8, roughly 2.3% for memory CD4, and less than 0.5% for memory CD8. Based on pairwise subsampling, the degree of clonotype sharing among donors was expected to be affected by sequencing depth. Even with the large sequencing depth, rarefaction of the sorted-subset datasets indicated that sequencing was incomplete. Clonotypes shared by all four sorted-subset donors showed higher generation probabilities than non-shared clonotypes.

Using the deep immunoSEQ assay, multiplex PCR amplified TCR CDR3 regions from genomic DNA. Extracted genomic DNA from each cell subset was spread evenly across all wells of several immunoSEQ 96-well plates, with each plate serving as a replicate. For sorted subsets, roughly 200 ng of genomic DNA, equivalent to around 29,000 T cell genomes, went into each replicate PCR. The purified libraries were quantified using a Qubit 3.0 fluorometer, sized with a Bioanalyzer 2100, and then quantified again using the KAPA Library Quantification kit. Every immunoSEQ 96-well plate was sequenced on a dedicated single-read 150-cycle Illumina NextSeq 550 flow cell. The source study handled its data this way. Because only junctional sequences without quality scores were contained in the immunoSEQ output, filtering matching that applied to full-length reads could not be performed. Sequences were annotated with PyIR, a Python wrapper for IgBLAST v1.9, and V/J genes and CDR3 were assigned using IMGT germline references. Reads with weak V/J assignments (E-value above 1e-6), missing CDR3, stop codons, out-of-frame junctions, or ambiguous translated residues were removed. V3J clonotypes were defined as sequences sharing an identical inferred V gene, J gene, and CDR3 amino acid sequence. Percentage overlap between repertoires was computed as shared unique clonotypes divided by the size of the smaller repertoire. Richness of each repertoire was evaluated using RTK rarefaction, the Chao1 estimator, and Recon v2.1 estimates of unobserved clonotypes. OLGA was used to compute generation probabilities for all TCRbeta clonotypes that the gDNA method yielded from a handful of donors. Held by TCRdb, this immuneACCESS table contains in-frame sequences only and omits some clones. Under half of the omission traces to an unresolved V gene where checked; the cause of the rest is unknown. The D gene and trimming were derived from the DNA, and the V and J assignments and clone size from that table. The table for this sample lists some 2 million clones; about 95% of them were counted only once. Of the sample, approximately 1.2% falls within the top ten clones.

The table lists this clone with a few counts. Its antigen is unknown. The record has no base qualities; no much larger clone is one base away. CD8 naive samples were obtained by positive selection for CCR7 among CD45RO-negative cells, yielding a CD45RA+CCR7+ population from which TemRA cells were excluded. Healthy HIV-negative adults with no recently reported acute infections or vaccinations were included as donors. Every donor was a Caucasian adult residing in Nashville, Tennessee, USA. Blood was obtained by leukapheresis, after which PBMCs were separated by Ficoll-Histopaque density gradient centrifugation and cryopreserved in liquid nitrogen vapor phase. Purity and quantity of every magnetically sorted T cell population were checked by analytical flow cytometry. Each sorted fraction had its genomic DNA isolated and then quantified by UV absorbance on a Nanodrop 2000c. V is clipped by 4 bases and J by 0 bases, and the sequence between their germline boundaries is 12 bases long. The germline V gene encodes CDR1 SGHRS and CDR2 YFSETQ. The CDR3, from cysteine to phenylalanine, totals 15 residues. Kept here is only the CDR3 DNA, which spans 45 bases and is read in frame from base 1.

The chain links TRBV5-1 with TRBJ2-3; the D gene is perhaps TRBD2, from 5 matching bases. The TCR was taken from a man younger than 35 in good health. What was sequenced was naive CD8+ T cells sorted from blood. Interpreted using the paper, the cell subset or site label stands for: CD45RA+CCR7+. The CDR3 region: CASSPPSGSTDTQYF. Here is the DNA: TGCGCCAGCAGCCCACCGTCGGGGAGCACAGATACGCAGTATTTT.